Listed below are T cell receptor beta chains from one sample, sequenced in a study. MiXCR, run by TCRdb on the RT-PCR reads, gives a single entry per CDR3 protein. This repertoire shows 550,000 to 750,000 distinct CDR3 sequences, 14% found once; its top ten account for roughly 3.9%. Input material: memory CD4+ T cells from blood. The receptor source for this set is a female donor in good health, serving as a healthy control. Both conserved end residues are part of each CDR3. D genes are given only for firm matches. A clone size is listed for some rows: how often the clone was seen (once, few, many), or a class if it is expanded.

v_gene	j_gene	d_gene	abundance	CDR3aa	CDR3nt
TRBV18	TRBJ2-1	TRBD1	NA	CASSLLRGQVGYNEQFF	TGTGCCAGCTCGCTACTCCGAGGACAGGTTGGGTACAATGAGCAGTTCTTC
TRBV30	TRBJ2-5	TRBD2	NA	CAWSVSSSGIDF	TGTGCCTGGAGTGTTTCTAGTAGCGGGATTGACTTC
TRBV6-6	TRBJ2-5	TRBD2	many	CASSSGRGPAQETQYF	TGTGCCAGCAGTAGCGGGAGGGGACCAGCCCAAGAGACCCAGTACTTC
TRBV5-4	TRBJ2-1	TRBD2	few	CASSLSSGATGNEQFF	TGTGCCAGCAGCTTGTCTAGCGGAGCTACGGGGAATGAGCAGTTCTTC
TRBV6-9	TRBJ2-7	NA	NA	CASRGRDWNYEQYF	TGTGCCAGCAGAGGCCGGGACTGGAACTACGAGCAGTACTTC
TRBV4-1	TRBJ1-5	TRBD1	many	CASSQTGINQPQHF	TGCGCCAGCAGCCAGACAGGGATCAATCAGCCCCAGCATTTT
TRBV5-1	TRBJ2-1	NA	NA	CASSMDNEQFF	TGCGCCAGCAGCATGGACAATGAGCAGTTCTTC
TRBV27	TRBJ1-2	TRBD1	few	CASSLYGRGLSGYTF	TGTGCCAGCAGTTTATACGGCAGGGGGCTAAGCGGCTACACCTTC
TRBV18	TRBJ2-5	NA	once	CASSPIVQETQYF	TGTGCCAGCTCACCAATAGTTCAAGAGACCCAGTACTTC
TRBV9	TRBJ2-3	TRBD2	few	CASTLAGSSTDTQYF	TGTGCCAGCACCCTAGCGGGGTCTAGCACAGATACGCAGTATTTT
TRBV6-6	TRBJ1-5	TRBD1	many	CASSSGGEQPQHF	TGTGCCAGCAGTTCAGGGGGCGAACAGCCCCAGCATTTT
TRBV7-9	TRBJ1-3	NA	few	CASSLARDGTGNTIYF	TGTGCCAGCAGCTTAGCGCGAGACGGAACTGGAAACACCATATATTTT
TRBV28	TRBJ2-3	NA	NA	CASRDRSTDTQYF	TGTGCCAGCAGGGATAGGAGCACAGATACGCAGTATTTT
TRBV5-4	TRBJ1-1	NA	few	CASSDPGRGNTEAFF	TGTGCCAGCAGCGATCCTGGGAGGGGGAATACTGAAGCTTTCTTT
TRBV7-9	TRBJ2-7	NA	NA	CASSWGDRYEQYF	TGTGCCAGCAGCTGGGGGGATAGGTACGAGCAGTACTTC
TRBV29-1	TRBJ1-2	NA	NA	CSVEDCGYTF	TGCAGCGTTGAGGATTGTGGCTACACCTTC
TRBV6-2/TRBV6-3	TRBJ2-2	NA	NA	CASSYITWNTGELFF	TGTGCCAGCAGTTACATCACATGGAACACCGGGGAGCTGTTTTTT
TRBV2	TRBJ2-3	NA	few	CASKGPSTDTQYF	TGTGCCAGCAAAGGACCGAGCACAGATACGCAGTATTTT
TRBV7-2	TRBJ1-1	TRBD1	many	CASRYSTGGLNTEAFF	TGTGCCAGCAGATATTCTACAGGGGGCCTTAACACTGAAGCTTTCTTT
TRBV6-5	TRBJ1-6	NA	few	CASSYLTPGLQNSPLHF	TGTGCCAGCAGCTATCTGACCCCCGGCTTACAAAATTCACCCCTCCACTTT
TRBV20-1	TRBJ2-5	TRBD2	few	CSAKTPSGARETQYF	TGCAGTGCCAAGACCCCCAGCGGGGCGCGAGAGACCCAGTACTTC
TRBV12-3/TRBV12-4	TRBJ1-1	NA	NA	CASSPDSKNTEAFF	TGTGCCAGCAGTCCGGACAGCAAGAACACTGAAGCTTTCTTT
TRBV5-1	TRBJ2-6	TRBD1	NA	CASLRDRASGANVLTF	TGCGCCAGCCTCCGGGACAGGGCGTCTGGGGCCAACGTCCTGACTTTC
TRBV12-3/TRBV12-4	TRBJ1-5	NA	many	CASSLYGQPQHF	TGTGCCAGCAGTTTATATGGCCAGCCCCAGCATTTT
TRBV28	TRBJ1-5	TRBD1	once	CASSSEQGARNQPQHF	TGTGCCAGCAGTTCCGAACAGGGGGCACGGAATCAGCCCCAGCATTTT
TRBV5-1	TRBJ2-1	NA	many	CASSLSRDYNEQFF	TGCGCCAGCAGCTTGTCCCGGGACTACAATGAGCAGTTCTTC
TRBV3-1	TRBJ2-5	NA	NA	CASSQDLIGETQYF	TGTGCCAGCAGCCAAGATCTTATCGGAGAGACCCAGTACTTC
TRBV7-2	TRBJ2-3	NA	NA	CASSLAPKATTQYF	TGTGCCAGCAGCCTGGCACCAAAGGCAACTACGCAGTATTTT
TRBV7-2	TRBJ2-7	TRBD2	few	CASSLWASGETYEQYF	TGTGCCAGCAGCCTGTGGGCTAGCGGGGAGACCTACGAGCAGTACTTC